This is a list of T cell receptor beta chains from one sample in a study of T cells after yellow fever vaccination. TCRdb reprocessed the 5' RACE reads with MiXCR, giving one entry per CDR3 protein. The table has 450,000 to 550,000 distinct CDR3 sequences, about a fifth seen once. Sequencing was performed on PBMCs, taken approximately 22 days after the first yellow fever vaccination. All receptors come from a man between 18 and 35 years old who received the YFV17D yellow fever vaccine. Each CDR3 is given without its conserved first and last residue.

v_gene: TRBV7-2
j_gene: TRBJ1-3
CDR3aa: ASSTPGTDHTGNTIY

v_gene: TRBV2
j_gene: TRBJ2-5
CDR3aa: ASSEAQMALAGETQY

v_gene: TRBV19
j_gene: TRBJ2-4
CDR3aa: ASSVLSRGGNIQY

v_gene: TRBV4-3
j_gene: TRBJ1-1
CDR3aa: ASSQEFPVGFFTEAF

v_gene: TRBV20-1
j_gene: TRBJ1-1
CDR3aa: SARNPPGTGIGTEAF

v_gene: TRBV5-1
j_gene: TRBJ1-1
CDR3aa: ASSFQGDRSEAF

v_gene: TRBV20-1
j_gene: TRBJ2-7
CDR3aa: SAAGGRYEQY

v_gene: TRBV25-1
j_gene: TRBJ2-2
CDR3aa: ASADSLAGELF

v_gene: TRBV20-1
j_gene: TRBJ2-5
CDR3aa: SAKTGPQETQY

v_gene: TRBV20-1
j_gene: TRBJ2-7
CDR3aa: SARDSRGHSYEQY

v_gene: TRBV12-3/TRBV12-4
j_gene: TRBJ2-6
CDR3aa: ASTVGARGANVLT

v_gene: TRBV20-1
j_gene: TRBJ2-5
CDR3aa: SARDGRGARETQY

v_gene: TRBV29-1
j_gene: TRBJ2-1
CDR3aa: SVETGGVDNEQF

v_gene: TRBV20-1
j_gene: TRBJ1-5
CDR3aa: SSEDPNLGPQH

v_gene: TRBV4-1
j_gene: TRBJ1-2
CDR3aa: ASSPVTNYGYT

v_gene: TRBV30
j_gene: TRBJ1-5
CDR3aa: AWSVASNQPQH

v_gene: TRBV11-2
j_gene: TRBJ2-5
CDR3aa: ASRSRAGGGQETQY

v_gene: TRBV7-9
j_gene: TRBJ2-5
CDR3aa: ASSLARDQETQY

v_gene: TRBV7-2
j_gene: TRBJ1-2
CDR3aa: ASSLRGVQNYGYT

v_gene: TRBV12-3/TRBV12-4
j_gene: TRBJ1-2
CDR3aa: ASTPFPGQNPNYGYT

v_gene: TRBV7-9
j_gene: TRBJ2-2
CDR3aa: ASSRGSGSGPGELF

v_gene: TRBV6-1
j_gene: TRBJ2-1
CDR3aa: ASSILAENYNEQF

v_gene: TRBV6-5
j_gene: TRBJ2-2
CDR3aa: ASSYTGGQTGELF

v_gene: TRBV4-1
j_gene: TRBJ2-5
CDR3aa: ASSPGTKSKETQY

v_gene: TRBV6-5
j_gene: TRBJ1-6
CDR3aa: ASSYTGGAEPLH

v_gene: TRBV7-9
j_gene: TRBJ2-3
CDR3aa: ASIRAGTLTDTQY

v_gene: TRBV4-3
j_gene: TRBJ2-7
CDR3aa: ASSQAQGIPYEQY

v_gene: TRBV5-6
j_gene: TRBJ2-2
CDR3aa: ASTFSGELF

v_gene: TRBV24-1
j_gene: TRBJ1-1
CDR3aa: ATSDRDSSEAF

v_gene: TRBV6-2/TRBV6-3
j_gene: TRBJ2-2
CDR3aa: ASSWTLGQGTGELF

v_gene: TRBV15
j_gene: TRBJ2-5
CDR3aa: ATSRDAAETQY

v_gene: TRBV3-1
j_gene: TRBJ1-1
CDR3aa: ASSTRTENTEAF

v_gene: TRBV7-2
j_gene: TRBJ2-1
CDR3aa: ASSLVTRGGYNEQF

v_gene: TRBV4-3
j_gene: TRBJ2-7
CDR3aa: ASSQEEGAKDEQY

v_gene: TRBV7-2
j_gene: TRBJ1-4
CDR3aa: ASSLSRATNEKLF